The 9 T cell receptor beta chains below all came from one sample that was sequenced in a study of cytomegalovirus exposure and HLA in healthy donors. PCR primers comprised 60 Vbeta and 13 Jbeta primers. Measured with immunoSEQ multiplex PCR; TCRdb has only the in-frame clones, and not every one. Its listing shows about 32,000 clones. Sequencing used PBMCs. The receptors shown here come from a female donor in good health and CMV-seronegative.

J is TRBJ2-3 and V is TRBV6-4, with 8 bases lining up with TRBD1. J gave up 4 bases and V 5 bases, and 8 bases lay outside the gene matches. Germline loops: CDR1 MRHNA, CDR2 SNTAGT. CDR3 length: 15 amino acids. The CDR3 DNA is TGTGCCAGCAGTTTACAGGGGGGAATAGCAGATACGCAGTATTTT. It is translated as CASSLQGGIADTQYF.

The rearrangement links TRBV11-1 to TRBJ2-5; 13 nucleotides agree with TRBD2. The V gene's germline CDR1 is SGHAT and CDR2 FQDESV (reference sequence). V shed 6 bases and J 4 bases; nucleotides not matched to a gene: 5. This CDR3 comprises 15 residues. DNA for the CDR3: TGTGCCAGCAGTCGACGGACTAGCGGGGGAGAGACCCAGTACTTC. This encodes CASSRRTSGGETQYF.

The chain combines TRBV7-2 with TRBJ1-1; 7 bases line up with TRBD1. Germline-derived CDR1 and CDR2 are SGHTA and FQGNSA. The CDR3 contains 15 residues. The J segment lost 5 bases and the V segment lost 4 bases, leaving 10 bases of the junction unmatched. The CDR3 DNA follows: TGTGCCAGCAGCTACTCTGACAGGGTCGCGACTGAAGCTTTCTTT. It codes for CASSYSDRVATEAFF. The full variable domain, rest sourced from reference TRBV7-2 and TRBJ1-1, is GAGVSQSPSNKVTEKGKDVELRCDPISGHTALYWYRQSLGQGLEFLIYFQGNSAPDKSGLPSDRFSAERTGGSVSTLTIQRTQQEDSAVYLCASSYSDRVATEAFFGQGTRLTVV.

V is TRBV29-1 and J is TRBJ2-7; weak D call: TRBD1 (5 bases). There are 11 residues in the CDR3. The V end was cut by 7 bases, the J end by 6 bases, with 13 bases between. Germline V CDR1 and CDR2: SQVTM, ANQGSEA. The CDR3 spells CSAMKGREQYF. The CDR3, as DNA: TGCAGCGCGATGAAGGGGCGCGAGCAGTACTTC.

The chain combines TRBV4-3 with TRBJ1-1; perhaps TRBD1 as D (5 bases). CDR1 LGHNA and CDR2 YSLEER come from the germline V gene. Trimming removed 0 bases at V and 0 bases at J, with 11 bases between. The CDR3 loop spans 16 amino acids. Written as DNA, the CDR3 is TGCGCCAGCAGCCAAGAGGCCCGGACAATGAACACTGAAGCTTTCTTT. Translation: CASSQEARTMNTEAFF.

The V gene is TRBV13, the J gene TRBJ1-2; D remains unclear. The CDR3 loop spans 16 amino acids. The germline V gene encodes CDR1 PRHDT and CDR2 FYEKMQ (reference sequence). The V and J ends lost 7 bases and 6 bases respectively, with 24 bases between them. The CDR3 sequence: CASTPAGGEVFNGYTF. CDR3 nucleotide sequence: TGTGCCAGCACCCCCGCGGGTGGGGAGGTCTTCAATGGCTACACCTTC.

V is TRBV4-1 and J is TRBJ1-4; 7 nucleotides match TRBD1. The CDR3 extends over 16 amino acids. Germline CDR1 reads MGHRA; CDR2 reads YSYEKL. J gave up 2 bases and V 5 bases, and 8 bases lay outside the gene matches. This CDR3 reads CASSSQSGGTNEKLFF. The DNA for the CDR3 is TGCGCCAGCAGCTCGCAATCAGGGGGGACTAATGAAAAACTGTTTTTT.

This sequence joins TRBV14 and TRBJ1-1; possibly TRBD1 for D (6 bases). CDR3 length equals 14 residues. V lost 1 base, J lost 4 bases, and 10 bases lay in between. Germline V lookup: CDR1 SGHDN, CDR2 FVKESK. CDR3 loop: CASSQVLGGTEAFF. CDR3 in DNA: TGTGCCAGCAGCCAAGTCCTAGGGGGCACTGAAGCTTTCTTT.

The CDR3: CSVTSGGAPQETQYF. CDR3 DNA sequence: TGCAGCGTTACTAGCGGGGGGGCCCCCCAAGAGACCCAGTACTTC. The chain carries TRBV29-1 and TRBJ2-5; 13 bases match TRBD2. Germline V gene sequence: CDR1 SQVTM, CDR2 ANQGSEA. There are 15 residues in the CDR3. Trimming removed 5 bases from V and 1 base from J; junction bases left unmatched: 4.